These T cell receptor beta chains were read from a single sample in a study of human T cells and chemical hapten exposure. TCRdb called the RACE reads again in MiXCR, with one record for every CDR3 protein. The data contain 340,000 or so distinct CDR3 sequences, approximately 6.3% of them seen just once; the ten biggest clones take up approximately 8%. The specimen comprised whole blood, sampled in connection with sensitization to the hapten diphenylcyclopropenone (DPC). The source is a woman aged 18-30 years with alopecia areata. Some clones in this sample may be carry-over from other donors' samples. Each CDR3 is given without its conserved first and last residue. D genes are given only for firm matches.

v_call	d_call	j_call	cdr3_aa
TRBV14	NA	TRBJ2-3	ASSQPGSPPDTQY
TRBV13	NA	TRBJ2-3	ASSPSGVDTQY
TRBV4-3	NA	TRBJ1-2	ASSQDPPGRSYGYT
TRBV7-9	NA	TRBJ1-2	ASSSEDRNYGYT
TRBV7-2	TRBD2	TRBJ2-4	ASSFSLAGAPQY
TRBV28	NA	TRBJ2-2	ASSLQWGRNTGELF
TRBV4-1	TRBD2	TRBJ2-3	ASSPLRASGGTAADTQY
TRBV20-1	NA	TRBJ1-2	SARDWENYGYT
TRBV11-2	NA	TRBJ1-3	ASSLVPDSGNTIY
TRBV6-5	TRBD2	TRBJ2-5	ASSRTSGGETQY